Below, 18 T cell receptor beta chains from the same sample are listed, as sequenced in a study of identical twins. TCRdb re-called the 5' RACE reads through MiXCR, storing one row per CDR3 protein. The sample holds some 900,000 distinct CDR3 sequences, about 12% seen once. These data were likewise used in another study, on yellow fever vaccine responses in identical twins.

Sequences were obtained from PBMCs. Receptor source: a young woman in good health.

This clonotype has a handful of counts. The chain carries TRBV7-8 and TRBJ2-7, with TRBD1 matching over 9 bases. There are 15 residues in the CDR3. CDR1 is SGHVS, CDR2 FQNEAQ, per germline. With 4 bases clipped from V and 5 bases from J, the junction kept 9 bases outside the gene matches. The CDR3 reads CASSSATQGAHEQYF. The CDR3 DNA reads TGTGCCAGCAGCTCCGCAACACAGGGGGCCCACGAGCAGTACTTC.

The rearrangement uses TRBV3-1 and TRBJ1-4, with D uncertain. The CDR3 extends over 14 amino acids. Trimming left V 3 bases short and J 8 bases short, with 13 bases between. Per germline, CDR1 LGHDT and CDR2 YNNKEL (reference sequence). The CDR3 reads CASSHKSLQEKLFF. As DNA, the CDR3 is TGTGCCAGCAGCCATAAAAGCCTCCAGGAAAAACTGTTTTTT.

This clonotype turned up a few times. The chain combines TRBV7-9 with TRBJ2-3; D ambiguous. This CDR3 is 13 amino acids long. Per the germline V gene, CDR1 is SEHNR and CDR2 is FQNEAQ (reference sequence). V was shortened by 1 base and J by 4 bases, with 6 bases between the two germline ends. CDR3 loop: CASSLGEPDTQYF. The CDR3 DNA reads as TGTGCCAGCAGCTTAGGAGAACCAGATACGCAGTATTTT.

This chain links TRBV3-1 with TRBJ2-3, with 8 bases that match TRBD2. The CDR3 extends over 16 amino acids. J gave up 3 bases and V 1 base, and 6 bases lay outside the gene matches. Germline CDR1 reads LGHDT; CDR2 reads YNNKEL (reference sequence). CDR3 residues: CASSQVAGGGTDTQYF. Here the CDR3 DNA reads TGTGCCAGCAGCCAAGTGGCCGGGGGGGGTACAGATACGCAGTATTTT.

This clonotype came up a few times. This chain joins TRBV28 and TRBJ2-3; 10 bases line up with TRBD2. The CDR3 runs to 17 residues. Germline trimming cut 3 bases from V and 2 bases from J; bases unmatched to any gene: 8. Germline CDR1 is MDHEN and CDR2 is SYDVKM. As DNA, the CDR3 is TGTGCCAGCAGTTTGCCGACCCTAGCGGGGGTCACAGATACGCAGTATTTT. Translating gives CASSLPTLAGVTDTQYF.

This clonotype was counted many times. This rearrangement joins TRBV3-1 to TRBJ2-2; D tentatively fits TRBD1 or TRBD2 (5 bases each). The ends were cut back, 4 bases at V and 2 bases at J, with 14 bases in the middle. The CDR3 extends over 16 amino acids. Germline V gene data show CDR1 as LGHDT and CDR2 as YNNKEL (reference sequence). CDR3 in amino acids: CASSRSMGPNTGELFF. CDR3 sequence (DNA): TGTGCCAGCAGCCGGAGCATGGGACCTAACACCGGGGAGCTGTTTTTT.

This clonotype was picked up a small number of times. This chain joins TRBV7-2 and TRBJ2-3, with 7 bases lining up with TRBD1. The CDR3 is 15 residues long. The germline gives CDR1 SGHTA, CDR2 FQGNSA. Trimming at V came to 4 bases and at J to 4 bases, leaving 8 bases not matched to a gene. The CDR3 loop reads CASSSTGSGADTQYF. The CDR3 coding sequence is TGTGCCAGCAGCTCGACAGGGAGCGGTGCAGATACGCAGTATTTT.

The V gene is TRBV7-9, the J gene TRBJ1-5, with D unclear. CDR1 is SEHNR, CDR2 FQNEAQ, per germline (reference sequence). V lost 4 bases and J 5 bases, leaving 21 bases between the germline ends. This CDR3 has 17 amino acids. This CDR3 reads CASSSRGERGEYQPQHF. The CDR3, as DNA: TGTGCCAGCAGCTCCCGGGGAGAGCGGGGAGAATATCAGCCCCAGCATTTT.

In its sample, this clonotype was seen many times. The chain is built from TRBV6-5 and TRBJ1-1; weak D call: TRBD1 (6 bases). Trimming removed 0 bases from V and 4 bases from J, with 12 bases in between. The CDR3 spans 15 residues. The germline CDR1 and CDR2 sequences are MNHEY and SVGAGI. The CDR3 protein is CASSYSIQGGTEAFF. The CDR3 nucleotides are TGTGCCAGCAGTTACTCGATACAGGGAGGCACTGAAGCTTTCTTT.

This rearrangement joins TRBV16 to TRBJ2-7; a weak D match, TRBD2 (5 bases). CDR1 is KGHSY, CDR2 FQNENV, per germline. V lost 2 bases to trimming and J lost 6 bases, with 14 bases between them. The length of the CDR3 is 14 residues. The chain's CDR3 is CASSQTVVGVEQYF. DNA for the CDR3: TGTGCCAGCAGCCAAACAGTCGTGGGAGTCGAGCAGTACTTC.

This clonotype was counted only a few times. The chain combines TRBV2 with TRBJ1-2; 9 nucleotides line up with TRBD1. With V trimmed by 3 bases and J by 2 bases, 4 bases remained unmatched. Germline CDR1 SNHLY, CDR2 FYNNEI. CDR3 length: 15 amino acids. The CDR3, as DNA: TGTGCCAGCAGTGACAACAGGGGGCGCAACTATGGCTACACCTTC. As protein: CASSDNRGRNYGYTF.

V usage is TRBV6-1 and J usage is TRBJ1-6; TRBD1 might be the D (6 bases). Trimming removed 2 bases at V and 11 bases at J, with 13 bases between. The CDR3 runs 14 residues. Germline V lookup: CDR1 MNHNS, CDR2 SASEGT. The CDR3, as DNA: TGTGCCAGCAGTGAAAGTGGGGGGGGCCCACCCCTCCACTTT. Protein: CASSESGGGPPLHF.

This clonotype was seen a few times. The chain carries TRBV6-1 and TRBJ1-2; 8 positions agree with TRBD1. J was trimmed by 5 bases and V by 3 bases; bases with no gene match: 5. Germline loops: CDR1 MNHNS, CDR2 SASEGT. CDR3 length: 14 residues. The DNA of the CDR3 is TGTGCCAGCAGTGAGTCCAGGGGGCGATATGGCTACACCTTC. The encoded protein is CASSESRGRYGYTF.

The chain employs TRBV5-1 and TRBJ2-5, with 8 bases fitting TRBD2. The CDR3 runs 15 residues. The germline V gene has CDR1 SGHRS and CDR2 YFSETQ. J lost 5 bases, V lost 1 base, and 7 bases had no gene match. CDR3 bases: TGCGCCAGCAGCTTGCAACGCGAGCGGGGGGAGACCCAGTACTTC. The encoded protein is CASSLQRERGETQYF.

The sample holds a few counts of this clonotype. The rearrangement uses TRBV4-1 and TRBJ1-1; weak D call: TRBD1 (5 bases). Germline V CDR1 and CDR2: MGHRA, YSYEKL. V dropped 8 bases and J dropped 5 bases, with 15 bases sitting between them. The CDR3 loop spans 13 amino acids. The CDR3 sequence: CASFNGGGTEAFF. The CDR3 coding sequence is TGCGCCAGCTTCAACGGGGGGGGGACTGAAGCTTTCTTT.

The CDR3 DNA reads as TGTGCCAGCACCGACGGGAGTCATAACTATGGCTACACCTTC. Protein product: CASTDGSHNYGYTF. V usage is TRBV28 and J usage is TRBJ1-2; D unresolved. The V end lost 7 bases, the J end lost 1 base, and 13 bases lay between the germline ends. Germline V gene lookup returns CDR1 MDHEN and CDR2 SYDVKM. The CDR3 consists of 14 residues.

The V and J genes are TRBV7-6 and TRBJ1-5; the D gene is possibly TRBD1 (5 bases). Germline lookup yields CDR1 SGHVS and CDR2 FNYEAQ. The length of the CDR3 is 15 residues. The V end lost 3 bases, the J end lost 1 base, and 10 bases lay between the germline ends. DNA for the CDR3: TGTGCCAGCAGCTTGTCCGGGACCAGCAATCAGCCCCAGCATTTT. This encodes CASSLSGTSNQPQHF.

V and J are TRBV12-3 or TRBV12-4 and TRBJ2-7; 7 bases agree with TRBD1. V shed 6 bases and J 5 bases; nucleotides not matched to a gene: 7. This CDR3 comprises 13 residues. The CDR3 DNA sequence: TGTGCCAGCAGCCCACAGGGGTCGGACGAGCAGTACTTC. Residues: CASSPQGSDEQYF.